A selection of T cell receptor beta chains follows, all from one sample in a study of Ad26.COV2.S vaccination and SARS-CoV-2 variants. The assay was immunoSEQ multiplex PCR, and TCRdb's table has in-frame clones only and misses some. The table lists about 480,000 clones, around 88% of them singletons, with around 13% in the top ten. This specimen was peripheral blood, taken in a trial of Ad26.COV2.S vaccine versus placebo. These receptors all come from a person aged 18-65 years who received the Ad26.COV2.S COVID-19 vaccine or a placebo. Each CDR3 is given with its conserved first and last residue. The D gene is left open where the match is weak. Only some rows state a clone size, as once, few, many or a class for expanded clones.

j_gene: TRBJ1-2; d_gene: -; abundance: -; v_gene: TRBV27; CDR3nt: TGTGCCAGCAGTTTCGGAGCCTCTGGGGGCTACACCTTC; CDR3aa: CASSFGASGGYTF
j_gene: TRBJ2-7; d_gene: -; abundance: -; v_gene: TRBV7-2; CDR3nt: TGTGCCAGCAGCTCGCCGGGGGTCCACGAGCAGTACTTC; CDR3aa: CASSSPGVHEQYF
j_gene: TRBJ2-1; d_gene: TRBD2; abundance: -; v_gene: TRBV7-2; CDR3nt: TGTGCCAGCAGCTTAGTTGCGGGAGGGTTCAATGAGCAGTTCTTC; CDR3aa: CASSLVAGGFNEQFF
j_gene: TRBJ2-3; d_gene: -; abundance: -; v_gene: TRBV18; CDR3nt: TGTGCCAGCTCACCTGGGGACCGCAGGACAGATACGCAGTATTTT; CDR3aa: CASSPGDRRTDTQYF
j_gene: TRBJ1-1; d_gene: -; abundance: -; v_gene: TRBV4-3; CDR3nt: TGCGCCAGCAGCCATTCCCTGGGAGGGAGAACTTTCTTT; CDR3aa: CASSHSLGGRTFF
j_gene: TRBJ1-1; d_gene: -; abundance: few; v_gene: TRBV3-1/TRBV3-2; CDR3nt: TGTGCCAGCAGCCGCTACCCGAACACTGAAGCTTTCTTT; CDR3aa: CASSRYPNTEAFF
j_gene: TRBJ2-2; d_gene: -; abundance: -; v_gene: TRBV25-1; CDR3nt: TGTGCCAGCAGATCGGGCTTGAACACCGGGGAGCTGTTTTTT; CDR3aa: CASRSGLNTGELFF
j_gene: TRBJ2-1; d_gene: TRBD2; abundance: few; v_gene: TRBV19; CDR3nt: TGTGCCAGTAGTACCGGGACTAGCTTTTTCGGCGAGCAGTTCTTC; CDR3aa: CASSTGTSFFGEQFF
j_gene: TRBJ2-1; d_gene: TRBD2; abundance: -; v_gene: TRBV2; CDR3nt: TGTGCCAGCAACCCAGGACTAGTGGGCTACAATGAGCAGTTCTTC; CDR3aa: CASNPGLVGYNEQFF
j_gene: TRBJ1-2; d_gene: -; abundance: -; v_gene: TRBV4-3; CDR3nt: TGCGCCAGCAGCCACCGTCAGGGAGCAGCTAACTATGGCTACACCTTC; CDR3aa: CASSHRQGAANYGYTF
j_gene: TRBJ1-1; d_gene: -; abundance: -; v_gene: TRBV10-3; CDR3nt: TGTGCCATCAGTGAGTCACAGGGTGGCACTGAAGCTTTCTTT; CDR3aa: CAISESQGGTEAFF
j_gene: TRBJ2-1; d_gene: -; abundance: -; v_gene: TRBV5-5; CDR3nt: TGTGCCAGCAGCGACAGCCCTAGCTCCTACAATGAGCAGTTCTTC; CDR3aa: CASSDSPSSYNEQFF
j_gene: TRBJ2-2; d_gene: TRBD2; abundance: once; v_gene: TRBV4-2; CDR3nt: TGTGCCAGCAGCCAAGATCTCACTAGCGGGAGCGGGGAGCTGTTTTTT; CDR3aa: CASSQDLTSGSGELFF
j_gene: TRBJ2-6; d_gene: -; abundance: -; v_gene: TRBV27; CDR3nt: TGTGCCAGCAGGTCTATTTCTGGGGCCAACGTCCTGACTTTC; CDR3aa: CASRSISGANVLTF
j_gene: TRBJ2-2; d_gene: TRBD1; abundance: -; v_gene: TRBV6-5; CDR3nt: TGTGCCAGCAGTTCCGGGACAGCAGGGGCCGGGGAGCTGTTTTTT; CDR3aa: CASSSGTAGAGELFF
j_gene: TRBJ2-1; d_gene: TRBD1; abundance: -; v_gene: TRBV25-1; CDR3nt: TGTGCCAGCAGAGGGGGCCCCTACAATGAGCAGTTCTTC; CDR3aa: CASRGGPYNEQFF
j_gene: TRBJ2-7; d_gene: -; abundance: once; v_gene: TRBV6-5; CDR3nt: TGTGCCAGCAGTTCCGACAGGTTCTCCTACGAGCAGTACTTC; CDR3aa: CASSSDRFSYEQYF
j_gene: TRBJ1-1; d_gene: -; abundance: -; v_gene: TRBV6-2/TRBV6-3; CDR3nt: TGTGCCAGCAGTTTAACTCCCGGGACGGTTAACACTGAAGCTTTCTTT; CDR3aa: CASSLTPGTVNTEAFF
j_gene: TRBJ1-1; d_gene: -; abundance: -; v_gene: TRBV29-1; CDR3nt: TGCAGCGTAGTACAGGGCTTCACTGAAGCTTTCTTT; CDR3aa: CSVVQGFTEAFF
j_gene: TRBJ1-5; d_gene: TRBD1; abundance: -; v_gene: TRBV7-9; CDR3nt: TGTGCCAGCAGTGCCGGACAGGGCAATCAGCCCCAGCATTTT; CDR3aa: CASSAGQGNQPQHF
j_gene: TRBJ1-6; d_gene: -; abundance: -; v_gene: TRBV29-1; CDR3nt: TGCAGCGTTGGCAGTCATCGGGATTCACCCCTCCACTTT; CDR3aa: CSVGSHRDSPLHF
j_gene: TRBJ2-7; d_gene: TRBD2; abundance: -; v_gene: TRBV5-1; CDR3nt: TGCGCCAGCAGCTCCGGACTAGCGGGAGGGTACCGCCAGGACGAGCAGTACTTC; CDR3aa: CASSSGLAGGYRQDEQYF
j_gene: TRBJ1-5; d_gene: TRBD1; abundance: -; v_gene: TRBV30; CDR3nt: TGTGCCTGGAGCACGGACAGGGGAGGCCAGCCCCAGCATTTT; CDR3aa: CAWSTDRGGQPQHF
j_gene: TRBJ2-2; d_gene: -; abundance: -; v_gene: TRBV7-3; CDR3nt: TGTGCCAGCAGCCCAACCACAGGGAACACCGGGGAGCTGTTTTTT; CDR3aa: CASSPTTGNTGELFF
j_gene: TRBJ2-7; d_gene: -; abundance: -; v_gene: TRBV2; CDR3nt: TGTGCCAGCGGGGTTTCGGGCGAGCAGTACTTC; CDR3aa: CASGVSGEQYF
j_gene: TRBJ1-5; d_gene: -; abundance: few; v_gene: TRBV25-1; CDR3nt: TGTGCCAGCAGTGAATCGGGCGGTAAGCCCCAGCATTTT; CDR3aa: CASSESGGKPQHF
j_gene: TRBJ2-7; d_gene: TRBD1; abundance: -; v_gene: TRBV18; CDR3nt: TGTGCCAGCTCACGCCGACAGGGGGACGAGCAGTACTTC; CDR3aa: CASSRRQGDEQYF
j_gene: TRBJ1-6; d_gene: -; abundance: -; v_gene: TRBV4-3; CDR3nt: TGCGCCAGCAGCCAAGAACGCTTGACTAATTCACCCCTCCACTTT; CDR3aa: CASSQERLTNSPLHF
j_gene: TRBJ1-1; d_gene: -; abundance: -; v_gene: TRBV6-5; CDR3nt: TGTGCCAGCAGCCGGAACTCGGGCACTGAAGCTTTCTTT; CDR3aa: CASSRNSGTEAFF
j_gene: TRBJ2-5; d_gene: -; abundance: -; v_gene: TRBV6-2/TRBV6-3; CDR3nt: TGTGCCAGCAGTTACGAATTAGGTGAAGGGCGCCGGGAGACCCAGTACTTC; CDR3aa: CASSYELGEGRRETQYF
j_gene: TRBJ1-2; d_gene: -; abundance: -; v_gene: TRBV29-1; CDR3nt: TGCAGCGTTGTGCGGGGCGACTATGGCTACACCTTC; CDR3aa: CSVVRGDYGYTF
j_gene: TRBJ2-7; d_gene: TRBD1; abundance: once; v_gene: TRBV5-8; CDR3nt: TGTGCCAGCAGCTTCGGGACAGGGGTAATGGGGGGCGAGCAGTACTTC; CDR3aa: CASSFGTGVMGGEQYF
j_gene: TRBJ2-1; d_gene: -; abundance: -; v_gene: TRBV7-9; CDR3nt: TGTGCCAGCAGCTTAGGAGGCGCTGGGCGCCCCCGGAGGAATGAGCAGTTCTTC; CDR3aa: CASSLGGAGRPRRNEQFF
j_gene: TRBJ2-1; d_gene: -; abundance: -; v_gene: TRBV10-3; CDR3nt: TGTGCCATCAGTGACCACCTCAGGGCGGGGCAGAGTAAAAATGAGCAGTTCTTC; CDR3aa: CAISDHLRAGQSKNEQFF
j_gene: TRBJ1-1; d_gene: -; abundance: -; v_gene: TRBV11-3; CDR3nt: TGTGCCAGCAGCTCTCAGGGGTGGACTGAAGCTTTCTTT; CDR3aa: CASSSQGWTEAFF
j_gene: TRBJ2-1; d_gene: -; abundance: -; v_gene: TRBV11-2; CDR3nt: TGTGCCAGCAGCAGGGGGGAGGCAGGCCCGTTCTTC; CDR3aa: CASSRGEAGPFF
j_gene: TRBJ1-2; d_gene: -; abundance: -; v_gene: TRBV7-2; CDR3nt: TGTGCCAGCAGCCAGAGTGGGGGGGCTGGACTAGTTGGGTATGGCTACACCTTC; CDR3aa: CASSQSGGAGLVGYGYTF
j_gene: TRBJ2-3; d_gene: TRBD2; abundance: -; v_gene: TRBV28; CDR3nt: TGTGCCAGCAGTTCAGCGCGGAGCGGACTAGCGGTCACAGATACGCAGTATTTT; CDR3aa: CASSSARSGLAVTDTQYF
j_gene: TRBJ2-3; d_gene: TRBD1; abundance: -; v_gene: TRBV6-2/TRBV6-3; CDR3nt: TGTGCCAGCAGTTACCCGGCCACGGACAGGTATACGCAGTATTTT; CDR3aa: CASSYPATDRYTQYF
j_gene: TRBJ2-7; d_gene: TRBD2; abundance: once; v_gene: TRBV19; CDR3nt: TGTGCCAGTAGTGCAGATAGCGGGAGTTACGAGCAGTACTTC; CDR3aa: CASSADSGSYEQYF
j_gene: TRBJ1-4; d_gene: TRBD1; abundance: -; v_gene: TRBV6-5; CDR3nt: TGTGCCAGCAGTTCTAGGACAGGGGGCGTTGGGAAACTGTTTTTT; CDR3aa: CASSSRTGGVGKLFF
j_gene: TRBJ2-5; d_gene: -; abundance: -; v_gene: TRBV10-3; CDR3nt: TGTGCCATCAGTGAAGGAGGGGACTCAAAAGAGACCCAGTACTTC; CDR3aa: CAISEGGDSKETQYF